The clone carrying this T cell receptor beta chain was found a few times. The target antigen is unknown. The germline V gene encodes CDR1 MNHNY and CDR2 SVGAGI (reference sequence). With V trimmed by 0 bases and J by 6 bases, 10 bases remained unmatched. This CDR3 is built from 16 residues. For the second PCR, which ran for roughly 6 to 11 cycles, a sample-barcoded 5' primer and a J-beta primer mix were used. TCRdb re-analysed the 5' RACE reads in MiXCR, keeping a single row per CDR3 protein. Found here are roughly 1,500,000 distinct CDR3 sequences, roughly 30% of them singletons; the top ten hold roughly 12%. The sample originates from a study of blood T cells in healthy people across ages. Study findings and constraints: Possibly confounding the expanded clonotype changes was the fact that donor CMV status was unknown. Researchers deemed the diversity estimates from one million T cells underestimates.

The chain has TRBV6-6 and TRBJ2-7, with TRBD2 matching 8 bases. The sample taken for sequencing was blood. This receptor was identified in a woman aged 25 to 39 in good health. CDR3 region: CASSYSLAGGLLEQYF. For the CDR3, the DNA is TGTGCCAGCAGTTACTCACTGGCGGGAGGCCTTCTCGAGCAGTACTTC.